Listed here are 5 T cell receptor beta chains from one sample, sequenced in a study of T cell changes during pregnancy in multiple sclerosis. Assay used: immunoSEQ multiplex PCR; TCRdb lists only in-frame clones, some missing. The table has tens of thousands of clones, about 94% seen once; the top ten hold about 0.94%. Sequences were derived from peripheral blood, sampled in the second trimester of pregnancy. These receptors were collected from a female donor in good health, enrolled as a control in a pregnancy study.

This CDR3 is CASSEQISNQPQHF. CDR3 DNA sequence: TGTGCCAGCAGTGAACAGATTAGCAATCAGCCCCAGCATTTT. The V gene is TRBV2, the J gene TRBJ1-5, with unresolved D. There are 14 residues in the CDR3. V was cut by 2 bases and J by 0 bases, with 5 bases left in between. In germline, CDR1 is SNHLY, CDR2 FYNNEI.

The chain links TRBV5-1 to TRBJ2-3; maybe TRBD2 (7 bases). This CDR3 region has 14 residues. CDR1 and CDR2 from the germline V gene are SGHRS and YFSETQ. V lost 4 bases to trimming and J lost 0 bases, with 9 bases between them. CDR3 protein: CASSRGGSTDTQYF. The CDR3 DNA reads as TGCGCCAGCAGCAGGGGGGGGAGCACAGATACGCAGTATTTT.

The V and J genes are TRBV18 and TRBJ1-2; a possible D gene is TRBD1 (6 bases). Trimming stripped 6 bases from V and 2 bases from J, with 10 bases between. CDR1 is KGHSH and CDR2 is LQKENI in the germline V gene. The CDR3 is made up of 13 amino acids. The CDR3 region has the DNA TGTGCCAGCTCGCCGGACAGCAACTATGGCTACACCTTC. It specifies CASSPDSNYGYTF. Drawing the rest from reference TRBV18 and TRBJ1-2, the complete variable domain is NAGVMQNPRHLVRRRGQEARLRCSPMKGHSHVYWYRQLPEEGLKFMVYLQKENIIDESGMPKERFSAEFPKEGPSILRIQQVVRGDSAAYFCASSPDSNYGYTFGSGTRLTVV.

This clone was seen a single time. The CDR3 spells CSVVGRVTGSGYEQYF. The DNA of the CDR3 is TGCAGCGTCGTTGGGAGGGTTACAGGGTCGGGGTACGAGCAGTACTTC. The rearrangement joins TRBV29-1 to TRBJ2-7; possibly TRBD2 for D (7 bases). The CDR3 contains 16 residues. The V end lost 6 bases, the J end lost 4 bases, and 25 bases lay between the germline ends. Germline values: CDR1 SQVTM, CDR2 ANQGSEA.

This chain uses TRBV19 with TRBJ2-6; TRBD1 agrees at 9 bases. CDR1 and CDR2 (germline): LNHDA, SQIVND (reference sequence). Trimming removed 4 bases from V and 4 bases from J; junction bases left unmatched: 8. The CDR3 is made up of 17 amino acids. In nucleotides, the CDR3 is TGTGCCAGTAGTACACTACAGGGGGCGGGGGGGGCCAACGTCCTGACTTTC. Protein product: CASSTLQGAGGANVLTF.